This T cell receptor beta chain came from a study of blood T cell repertoires in COVID-19 (dated by TCRdb to 2018 to 2021). For the wider study: The collaborator samples originated in the United States, Italy and Spain and spanned the acute and convalescent phases of COVID-19. Where available, HLA class I and class II types were obtained from metadata supplied by the sample provider rather than from assay-based typing. Samples were obtained from the ongoing ImmuneRACE study (first 160 participants) and from about 1,300 subjects provided by 6 global collaborators. Deeply sampled blood TCRbeta repertoires from subjects exposed to, actively infected with, or recovered from COVID-19 were included in the dataset. A freely available public database, intended as a resource for researchers studying the immune response to SARS-CoV-2, is where the repertoires were released. The material from the prospective study consisted of cDNA or gDNA derived from T cells, B-cell-depleted T cells, or PBMCs. The sample metadata nearly always contained a de-identified subject ID, COVID-19 status, age in years and sex. Points the paper makes about the study in general: The amount of clinical and demographic metadata varied by source and participant and was provided uncurated.

TCRbeta CDR3 regions were amplified from genomic DNA using the immunoSEQ Assay, a bias-controlled multiplex PCR. The authors' analysis ran thus. Within the assay, amplification of reference gene primers was used to estimate how many nucleated cells each sample contained. To quantify the absolute abundance of each unique TCRbeta CDR3 rearrangement, sequence reads were collapsed and filtered. Productive Simpson clonality was computed per sample as the square root of Simpson's diversity index over productive rearrangements. Sourced from immuneACCESS, this table was stored by TCRdb with only in-frame sequences that have V and J called. A share of the clones is absent; for the studies checked, an unresolved V gene accounts for under half, and the remainder has no known explanation. That table gives V, J and clone size, and the DNA gave D and trimming. Present in this sample are approximately 81,000 clones, roughly 82% of which were seen just once. Together, the top ten hold about 6.9% of the sample.

About this clone: Its specific antigen is unknown. One base away there is no much larger clone; base qualities are not given. Other DNA sequences in the same sample also yield this CDR3.

The collaborating institutions used their own protocols to collect whole blood in K2EDTA tubes. Collaborator samples were shipped for TCRbeta analysis as frozen whole blood, isolated PBMCs, or DNA extracted from either sample type. This clonotype originated in a human donor in a cohort sampled during active COVID-19. The sequenced material came from peripheral blood.

In nucleotide form, the sequence is TGTGCCACCAGCAGAGACAGGAACTATGGCTACACCTTC. Translation gives CATSRDRNYGYTF. The rearranged segments are TRBV15 and TRBJ1-2; the D gene identity is not certain. V drops 0 bases and J drops 2 bases, leaving 4 bases in between. Reading the germline V gene (reference sequence) gives CDR1 LNHNV and CDR2 YYDKDF. From cysteine to phenylalanine, the CDR3 is 13 amino acids long. The retained sequence is limited to the CDR3, 39 bases, with the frame set at the first base.